This TCR beta chain was profiled in a study of cytomegalovirus exposure and HLA in healthy donors. Study-level results: Specificity for CMV antigens was confirmed in vitro for a few of the CMV-associated chains.

With respect to this clone: What it binds is not known.

Trimming shortened V by 8 bases and J by 1 base, and 15 bases separated the two germline ends. Germline CDR1 reads WSHSY; CDR2 reads SAAADI. This CDR3 has 15 residues. PCR amplification relied on 60 Vbeta primers (plus 13 Jbeta primers). Only in-frame clones appear in the TCRdb table, and some are missing; sequencing was by immunoSEQ multiplex PCR. Here the sample spans about 130,000 clones, around three quarters being singletons. Sample: PBMCs. The chain has TRBV10-2 and TRBJ1-5; D not resolved. The TCR originated in a woman between 45 and 65 years old in good health and CMV-seronegative. The CDR3: CASGPGVISNQPQHF. The CDR3 DNA sequence: TGCGCCAGCGGGCCCGGGGTGATCAGCAATCAGCCCCAGCATTTT.